The TCR beta chain under discussion was sequenced for a study of T cells after posttransplantation cyclophosphamide. Study-level points and caveats: After PTCy, TRB diversity resembled that of CNI/methotrexate controls. Donor CD8+ memory clones often dominated recipient blood repertoires at later times. Blood and skin or GI T cell repertoires showed limited TRB overlap.

The ends lost 3 bases at V and 3 bases at J; junction bases unmatched: 4. Germline CDR1 and CDR2: GTSNPN and SVGIG (reference sequence). This CDR3 has 13 amino acids. Cells defined as naive were viable CD3+CD4+ or CD3+CD8+ and CCR7+CD45RA+CD45RO-CD95-CD27+CD28+. On the day of bone marrow donation, the related graft donor provided peripheral blood. The table came from immunoSEQ multiplex PCR; TCRdb's copy has only in-frame clones and leaves some out. The repertoire holds some 20,000 clones, with nearly 99% as singletons. With regard to this clone: Its antigen remains unknown.

Input material: naive CD4+ T cells sorted from PBMCs. The sequence derives from a middle-aged man in good health, CMV-negative, and a related stem cell transplant donor. The chain uses TRBV30 and TRBJ1-1, with TRBD1 matching 7 bases. CDR3 in amino acids: CAWRRQGDTEAFF. The CDR3 coding sequence is TGTGCCTGGAGACGGCAGGGGGACACTGAAGCTTTCTTT.